A single sample gave rise to the 5 T cell receptor beta chains below, sequenced in a study of cytomegalovirus exposure and HLA in healthy donors. PCR involved 60 Vbeta and 13 Jbeta primers. Repertoires were generated with immunoSEQ multiplex PCR, while TCRdb's copy carries only in-frame clones and drops some. The repertoire table contains about 75,000 clones. The specimen was PBMCs. Receptor source: a man aged 40-55 years in good health and CMV-seronegative.

This chain connects TRBV6-1 to TRBJ1-2, with 8 bases aligning to TRBD1. After removal of 8 bases from V and 4 bases from J, the junction contained 12 bases not matched to a gene. CDR3 length equals 15 residues. CDR1 and CDR2 (germline): MNHNS, SASEGT. In DNA, the CDR3 is TGTGCCAGCGGAACTCTCGGACAGGGAGGCTATGGCTACACCTTC. Amino acid sequence: CASGTLGQGGYGYTF.

The chain combines TRBV9 with TRBJ1-6; D is unclear. V gave up 4 bases and J gave up 0 bases, with 11 bases separating them. From germline, CDR1 is SGDLS and CDR2 YYNGEE. The CDR3 has 16 amino acids. The CDR3 region has the DNA TGTGCCAGCAGCCTTACCGGGAGCTCCTATAATTCACCCCTCCACTTT. This gives the protein CASSLTGSSYNSPLHF.

This chain joins TRBV2 and TRBJ2-1, with 7 bases fitting TRBD2. Germline CDR1 reads SNHLY; CDR2 reads FYNNEI. Trimming at V came to 6 bases and at J to 5 bases, leaving 10 bases not matched to a gene. The CDR3 runs to 15 residues. The CDR3 sequence is CASRQQRGGNNEQFF. The DNA of the CDR3 is TGTGCCAGCAGGCAACAGCGGGGTGGGAACAATGAGCAGTTCTTC.

The genes are TRBV7-6 and TRBJ1-2; tentatively, D is TRBD1 (6 bases). V was trimmed by 2 bases and J by 6 bases, leaving 19 bases between them. This CDR3 is built from 16 residues. Germline V gene lookup returns CDR1 SGHVS and CDR2 FNYEAQ. As DNA, the CDR3 is TGTGCCAGCAGCTTAAGACGGGCGGGGGCTGAGGATGGCTACACCTTC. This gives the protein CASSLRRAGAEDGYTF.

This rearrangement joins TRBV5-1 to TRBJ1-1; 10 bases are shared with TRBD1. CDR1 is SGHRS and CDR2 is YFSETQ in the germline V gene. J was trimmed by 1 base and V by 5 bases; bases with no gene match: 14. This CDR3 contains 18 residues. The CDR3 is CASSLHWDRGLGNTEAFF. The CDR3, as DNA: TGCGCCAGCAGTCTCCACTGGGACAGGGGACTTGGGAACACTGAAGCTTTCTTT.